This T cell receptor (beta chain) was found in a study of blood T cell repertoires in COVID-19. Study context: COVID-19 samples collected from the United States, Italy and Spain covered acute and convalescent phases.

The CDR3 covers 16 residues. The J segment lost 8 bases and the V segment lost 2 bases, leaving 10 bases of the junction unmatched. Germline lookup yields CDR1 MGHDK and CDR2 SYGVNS. In the authors' methods: Reference gene primer amplification in the assay estimated nucleated cell counts. This table comes from immunoSEQ multiplex PCR, and its TCRdb copy is limited to in-frame clones, with some not included. D and trimming were read from the DNA, whereas the V and J calls and clone size are those reported in that table. The sample consists of hundreds of thousands of clones, roughly 90% of them appearing once.

The V gene is TRBV25-1, the J gene TRBJ2-2; TRBD1 matches 8 bases. The sequence was obtained from a woman aged 30 to 39 with acute COVID-19. The sample comprised PBMCs or T cells enriched from blood (not recorded which). CDR3 nucleotide sequence: TGTGCCAGCAGTGAACTAGAACTCCAGGGGGCTGGGGAGCTGTTTTTT. Residues: CASSELELQGAGELFF.